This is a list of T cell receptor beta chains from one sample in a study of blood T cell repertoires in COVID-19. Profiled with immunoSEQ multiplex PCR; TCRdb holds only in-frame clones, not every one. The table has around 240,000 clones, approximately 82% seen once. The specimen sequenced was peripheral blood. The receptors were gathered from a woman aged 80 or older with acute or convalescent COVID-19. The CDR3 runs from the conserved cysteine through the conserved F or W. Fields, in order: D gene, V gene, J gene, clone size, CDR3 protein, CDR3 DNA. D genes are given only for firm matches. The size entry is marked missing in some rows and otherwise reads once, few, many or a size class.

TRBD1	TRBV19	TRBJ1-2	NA	CASSPRDRGGYTF	TGTGCCAGTAGCCCCCGGGACAGGGGTGGCTACACCTTC
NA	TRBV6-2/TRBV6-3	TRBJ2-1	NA	CASSWRDPYNEQFF	TGTGCCAGCAGCTGGCGGGACCCATACAATGAGCAGTTCTTC
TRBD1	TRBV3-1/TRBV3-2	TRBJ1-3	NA	CASSAQDRGAGNTIYF	TGTGCCAGCAGCGCCCAGGACAGGGGGGCTGGAAACACCATATATTTT
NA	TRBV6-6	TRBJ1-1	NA	CASSSQENLNTEAFF	TGTGCCAGCAGTAGCCAAGAGAACCTGAACACTGAAGCTTTCTTT
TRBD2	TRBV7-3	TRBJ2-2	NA	CASSLTRLAGDTGELFF	TGTGCCAGCAGCTTAACCCGACTAGCGGGAGACACCGGGGAGCTGTTTTTT
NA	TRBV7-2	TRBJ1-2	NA	CASSSTGSYGYTF	TGTGCCAGCAGCTCTACAGGGAGCTATGGCTACACCTTC
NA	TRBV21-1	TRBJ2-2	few	CASSKGCQAANTGELFF	TGTGCCAGCAGCAAAGGTTGTCAGGCCGCGAACACCGGGGAGCTGTTTTTT
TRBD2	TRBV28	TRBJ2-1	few	CASRSALAGGRNEQFF	TGTGCCAGCAGGTCTGCCCTAGCGGGAGGCCGCAATGAGCAGTTCTTC
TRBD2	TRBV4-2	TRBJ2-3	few	CASSRAGGQLDTQYF	TGTGCCAGCAGCCGGGCGGGGGGGCAGTTAGATACGCAGTATTTT
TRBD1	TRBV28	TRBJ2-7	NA	CASSQSDRGRTYEQYF	TGTGCCAGCAGCCAATCAGACAGGGGGCGAACCTACGAGCAGTACTTC
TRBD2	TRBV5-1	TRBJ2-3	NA	CASSPLVTSGYTDTQYF	TGCGCCAGCAGCCCCCTGGTCACTAGCGGGTACACAGATACGCAGTATTTT
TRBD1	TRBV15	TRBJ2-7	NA	CATSRDFRDRYYEQYF	TGTGCCACCAGCAGAGACTTCCGGGACAGGTACTACGAGCAGTACTTC
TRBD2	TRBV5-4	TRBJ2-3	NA	CASVRAGGGDTQYF	TGTGCCAGCGTGAGGGCGGGGGGGGGAGATACGCAGTATTTT
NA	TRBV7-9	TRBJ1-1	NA	CASSLDRRDSGAFF	TGTGCCAGCAGCTTGGACAGACGAGACTCGGGAGCTTTCTTT
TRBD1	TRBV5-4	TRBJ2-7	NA	CASSRDRGNSYEQYF	TGTGCCAGCAGCCGGGACAGGGGTAACTCCTACGAGCAGTACTTC
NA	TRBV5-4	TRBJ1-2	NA	CASSLSSSNYGYTF	TGTGCCAGCAGCTTGTCTTCGTCTAACTATGGCTACACCTTC
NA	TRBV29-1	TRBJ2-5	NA	CSVEVDPRQRETQYF	TGCAGCGTTGAAGTTGATCCCAGACAGAGGGAGACCCAGTACTTC
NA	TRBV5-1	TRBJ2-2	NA	CASANTGPGELFF	TGCGCCAGCGCGAACACAGGGCCCGGGGAGCTGTTTTTT
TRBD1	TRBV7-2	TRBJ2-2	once	CASSMGQGRYTGELFF	TGTGCCAGCAGCATGGGACAGGGGCGGTACACCGGGGAGCTGTTTTTT
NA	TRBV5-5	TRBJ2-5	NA	CASSNIPGVQETQYF	TGTGCCAGCAGCAACATACCGGGGGTTCAAGAGACCCAGTACTTC
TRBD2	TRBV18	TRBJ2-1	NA	CASSSRTAGTYNEQFF	TGTGCCAGCTCCTCACGCACAGCGGGAACCTACAATGAGCAGTTCTTC
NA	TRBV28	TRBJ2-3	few	CASSTGPDTQYF	TGTGCCAGCAGTACAGGGCCAGATACGCAGTATTTT
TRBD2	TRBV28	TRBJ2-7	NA	CASSRGGNSYEQYF	TGTGCCAGCAGTCGCGGGGGAAACTCCTACGAGCAGTACTTC
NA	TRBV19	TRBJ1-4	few	CASSPRRATNEKLFF	TGTGCCAGTAGCCCACGACGGGCAACTAATGAAAAACTGTTTTTT
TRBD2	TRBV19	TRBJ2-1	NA	CASSTSGGHDEQFF	TGTGCCAGTAGTACTAGCGGGGGGCACGATGAGCAGTTCTTC
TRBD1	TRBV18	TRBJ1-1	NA	CASSSDRGTEAFF	TGTGCCAGCTCATCGGACAGGGGGACTGAAGCTTTCTTT
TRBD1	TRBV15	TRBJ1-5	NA	CATSRGYQGAGNQPQHF	TGTGCCACCAGCAGGGGATATCAGGGGGCCGGGAATCAGCCCCAGCATTTT
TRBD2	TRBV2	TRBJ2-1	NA	CASSFTSGSYNEQFF	TGTGCCAGCAGTTTCACTAGCGGGTCCTACAATGAGCAGTTCTTC
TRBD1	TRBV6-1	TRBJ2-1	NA	CASSDRDRGPLYNEQFF	TGTGCCAGCAGTGACCGGGACAGGGGGCCGTTATACAATGAGCAGTTCTTC